This T cell receptor (beta chain) originates from a study of OX40 agonist ivuxolimab in advanced cancers. Study as a whole: Patients with hepatocellular carcinoma, melanoma, renal cell or head and neck cancer made up the dose-escalation patients.

Repertoires were generated with immunoSEQ multiplex PCR, while TCRdb's copy carries only in-frame clones and drops some. The sample consists of around 68,000 clones, about nine tenths of them appearing once. Study-wide points: Clonal expansion among partial responders at 0.1-3.0 mg/kg ranked near the lowest.

About this clone: Its antigen is undetermined.

CDR1 and CDR2 from the germline V gene are LGHNA and YNFKEQ. The V end was cut by 3 bases, the J end by 2 bases, with 14 bases between. The CDR3 length is 17 residues. Collection of blood occurred at baseline, at cycle 4 day 1, and at cycle 7 day 1. The rearrangement uses TRBV4-2 and TRBJ2-6; D might be TRBD2 (6 bases). This clonotype was sampled from an adult with an advanced solid tumor such as melanoma, head and neck, liver or kidney cancer. Sequenced here: CD4+ or CD8+ T cells sorted from blood, sampled in a trial of the OX40 agonist ivuxolimab. CDR3 sequence (DNA): TGTGCCAGCAGCCATCTGAGGTCGGGGGCTGGGGCCAACGTCCTGACTTTC. Its translation is CASSHLRSGAGANVLTF.